This T cell receptor beta chain was captured in a study of shared clonotypes between healthy human individuals. The sorted-subset replicate PCRs were given about 200 ng DNA, which is roughly 30,000 T cell genomes. Here immunoSEQ multiplex PCR was the method, and the copy in TCRdb shows in-frame clones only, minus some. The sample shows about 1 million clones, around 74% of them seen only once. From germline, CDR1 is ENHRY and CDR2 SYGVKD. V lost 0 bases, J lost 6 bases, and 6 bases lay in between. The CDR3 consists of 13 residues. As to this clone: Its specificity is not known.

Study-wide points: Generally, naive subsets came out with larger estimated richness than memory subsets. Non-shared clonotypes showed lower generation probabilities than clonotypes common to all four donors.

This rearrangement joins TRBV10-3 to TRBJ2-4; no definite D call. This sequence was found in a man aged 18-30 years in good health. Material: memory CD4+ T cells sorted from blood. The subset denotes: CD45RA-negative fraction. In DNA, the CDR3 is TGTGCCATCAGTGAGTCAAAGGGAAACATTCAGTACTTC. Its protein product is CAISESKGNIQYF.